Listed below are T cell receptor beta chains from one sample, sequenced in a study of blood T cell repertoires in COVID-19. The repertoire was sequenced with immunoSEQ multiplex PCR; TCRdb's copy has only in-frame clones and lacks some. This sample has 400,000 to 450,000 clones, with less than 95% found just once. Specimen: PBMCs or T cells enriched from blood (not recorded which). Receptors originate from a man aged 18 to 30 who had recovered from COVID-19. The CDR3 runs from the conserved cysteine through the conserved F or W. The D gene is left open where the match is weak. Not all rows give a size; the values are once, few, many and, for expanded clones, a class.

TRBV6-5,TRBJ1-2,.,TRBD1,CARVTPGQGHYGYTF,TGTGCCAGAGTCACACCGGGACAGGGACACTATGGCTACACCTTC
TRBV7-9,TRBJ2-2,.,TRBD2,CASSLMAGDGTGELFF,TGTGCCAGCAGCTTAATGGCGGGAGATGGCACCGGGGAGCTGTTTTTT
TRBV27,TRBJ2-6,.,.,CASSPRRAGNSGANVLTF,TGTGCCAGCAGTCCACGACGAGCAGGGAACTCTGGGGCCAACGTCCTGACTTTC
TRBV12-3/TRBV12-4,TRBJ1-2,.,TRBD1,CASSGTGARYTF,TGTGCCAGCAGCGGGACAGGGGCCCGCTACACCTTC
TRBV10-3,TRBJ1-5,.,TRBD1,CAISDGQGYGQPQHF,TGTGCCATCAGTGACGGACAGGGGTATGGACAGCCCCAGCATTTT
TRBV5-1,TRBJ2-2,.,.,CASSLSSPGELFF,TGCGCCAGCAGCTTGAGTAGTCCGGGGGAGCTGTTTTTT
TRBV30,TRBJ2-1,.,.,CAWAPGVGYNEQFF,TGTGCCTGGGCACCCGGGGTGGGGTACAATGAGCAGTTCTTC
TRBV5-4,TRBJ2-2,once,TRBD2,CASSSVASGTTGELFF,TGTGCCAGCAGCTCGGTAGCTAGCGGCACCACCGGGGAGCTGTTTTTT
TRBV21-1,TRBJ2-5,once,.,CASSKTGLKETQYF,TGTGCCAGCAGCAAAACAGGGTTAAAAGAGACCCAGTACTTC
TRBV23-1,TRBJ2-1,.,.,CASSQSEGSGARNEQFF,TGCGCCAGCAGTCAATCGGAAGGTAGCGGAGCCAGGAATGAGCAGTTCTTC
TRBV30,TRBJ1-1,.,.,CAWSVKTESTEAFF,TGTGCCTGGAGTGTAAAAACAGAGTCCACTGAAGCTTTCTTT
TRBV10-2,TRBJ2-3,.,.,CASLNPLASTDTQYF,TGCGCCAGCCTTAACCCTCTAGCGAGTACAGATACGCAGTATTTT
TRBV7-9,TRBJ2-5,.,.,CASSFLPPQETQYF,TGTGCCAGCAGCTTTCTTCCCCCCCAAGAGACCCAGTACTTC
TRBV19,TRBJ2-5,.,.,CASSISRAETQYF,TGTGCCAGTAGTATAAGCAGGGCAGAGACCCAGTACTTC
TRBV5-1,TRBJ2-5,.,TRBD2,CASSREAGGKETQYF,TGCGCCAGCAGCCGGGAAGCGGGAGGGAAGGAGACCCAGTACTTC
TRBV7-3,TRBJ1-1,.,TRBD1,CASSRGQGTEAFF,TGTGCCAGCAGCCGAGGACAGGGCACTGAAGCTTTCTTT
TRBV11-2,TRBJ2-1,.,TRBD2,CASSRLAGGLYNEQFF,TGTGCCAGCAGCCGATTAGCGGGGGGCCTCTACAATGAGCAGTTCTTC